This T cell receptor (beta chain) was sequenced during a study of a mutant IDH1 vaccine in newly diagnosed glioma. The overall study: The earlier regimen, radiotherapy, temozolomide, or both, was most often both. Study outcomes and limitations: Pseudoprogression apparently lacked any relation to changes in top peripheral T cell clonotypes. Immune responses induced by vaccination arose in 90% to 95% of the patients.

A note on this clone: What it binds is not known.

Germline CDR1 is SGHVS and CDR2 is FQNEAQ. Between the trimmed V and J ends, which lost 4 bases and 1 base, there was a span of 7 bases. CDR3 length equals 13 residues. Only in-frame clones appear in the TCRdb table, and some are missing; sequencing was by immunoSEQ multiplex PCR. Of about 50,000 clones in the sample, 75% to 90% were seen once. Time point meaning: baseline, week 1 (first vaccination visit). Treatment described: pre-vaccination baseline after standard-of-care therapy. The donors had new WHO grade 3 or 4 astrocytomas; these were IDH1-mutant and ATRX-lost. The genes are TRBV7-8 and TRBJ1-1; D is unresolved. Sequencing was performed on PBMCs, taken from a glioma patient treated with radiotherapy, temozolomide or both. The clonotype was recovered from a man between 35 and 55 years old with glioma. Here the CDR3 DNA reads TGTGCCAGCAGCTCCACCCGGAACACTGAAGCTTTCTTT. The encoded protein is CASSSTRNTEAFF.